These 23 T cell receptor beta chains came from one sample sequenced in a study of cytotoxic CD8 clonotypes in ibrutinib-treated CLL. The table came from immunoSEQ multiplex PCR; TCRdb's copy has only in-frame clones and leaves some out. The sample lists approximately 120,000 clones, approximately 58% occurring once. The sequences come from PBMCs, collected after 24 months of ibrutinib treatment. The source of these receptors is a human donor with chronic lymphocytic leukemia.

CDR3 nucleotide sequence: TGTGCCAGCACCCTCGATGGGGGTACGCAGTATTTT. Its translation is CASTLDGGTQYF. J is TRBJ2-3 and V is TRBV18, with D perhaps being TRBD1 or TRBD2 (5 bases each). In germline, CDR1 is KGHSH, CDR2 LQKENI. Trimming cost V 8 bases and J 8 bases, with 14 bases left between them. CDR3 length: 12 amino acids.

The chain has TRBV9 and TRBJ2-2, with D hard to call. The CDR3 length is 15 residues. Germline V gene data show CDR1 as SGDLS and CDR2 as YYNGEE. V shed 3 bases and J shed 2 bases, with 11 bases lying between them. The CDR3 coding sequence is TGTGCCAGCAGCGCTGGGTCGATTAACACCGGGGAGCTGTTTTTT. As protein: CASSAGSINTGELFF.

The rearrangement uses TRBV7-6 and TRBJ2-1; 7 nucleotides match TRBD2. With 5 bases clipped from V and 7 bases from J, the junction kept 8 bases outside the gene matches. Germline V gives CDR1 SGHVS, CDR2 FNYEAQ. The CDR3 sequence is 14 residues long. The CDR3 region is CASSAGLGTNEQFF. The DNA of the CDR3 is TGTGCCAGCAGCGCCGGACTAGGAACAAATGAGCAGTTCTTC.

V and J are TRBV7-3 and TRBJ2-1; the D is unclear. The V end was cut by 6 bases, the J end by 9 bases, with 12 bases between. Per the germline V gene, CDR1 is SGHTA and CDR2 is FQGTGA. The CDR3 has 12 amino acids. The chain's CDR3 is CASSSGMGEQFF. CDR3 in DNA: TGTGCCAGCAGTTCGGGTATGGGTGAGCAGTTCTTC.

The genes are TRBV7-6 and TRBJ2-7; 7 nucleotides match TRBD2. Germline V gives CDR1 SGHVS, CDR2 FNYEAQ. With V trimmed by 3 bases and J by 3 bases, 8 bases remained unmatched. CDR3 length equals 15 residues. The CDR3 reads CASSLSGAGNYEQYF. As DNA, the CDR3 is TGTGCCAGCAGCTTGTCGGGAGCGGGGAACTACGAGCAGTACTTC.

The rearrangement links TRBV25-1 to TRBJ2-5, with no clear D. V was shortened by 6 bases and J by 5 bases, with 13 bases between the two germline ends. CDR1 and CDR2 (germline): MGHDK, SYGVNS. This CDR3 spans 13 amino acids. CDR3 protein: CASSSEVVETQYF. CDR3 nucleotide sequence: TGTGCCAGCAGCAGCGAGGTCGTGGAGACCCAGTACTTC.

The chain is built from TRBV30 and TRBJ1-2, with D hard to call. Trimming removed 1 base from V and 2 bases from J, with 8 bases in between. The V gene's germline CDR1 is GTSNPN and CDR2 SVGIG (reference sequence). There are 13 residues in the CDR3. The CDR3 loop reads CAWSASGNYGYTF. The CDR3 nucleotides read TGTGCCTGGAGTGCCTCCGGGAACTATGGCTACACCTTC.

On this clone: Other DNA sequences in the sample encode the same CDR3. This chain connects TRBV5-1 to TRBJ2-1; D is unclear. The CDR3 sequence is 15 residues long. Trimming pared 0 bases from V and 0 bases from J, leaving 7 bases between. Germline-derived CDR1 and CDR2 are SGHRS and YFSETQ. The CDR3, as DNA: TGCGCCAGCAGCTTGGGCGAGAGCTCCTACAATGAGCAGTTCTTC. It yields the protein CASSLGESSYNEQFF.

This clone was recorded at least ten times. The chain couples TRBV11-1 to TRBJ1-1, with TRBD1 matching 10 bases. J lost 3 bases, V lost 5 bases, and 3 bases had no gene match. CDR3 length equals 14 residues. Germline assignment: CDR1 SGHAT and CDR2 FQDESV (reference sequence). The CDR3 coding sequence is TGTGCCAGCAGCCCGGACAGGGGGGACACTGAAGCTTTCTTT. This encodes CASSPDRGDTEAFF.

This clone was found a few times. V is TRBV7-6 and J is TRBJ2-1, with 9 positions matching TRBD2. The junction had 6 bases not matched to a gene; V was cut back by 4 bases and J by 2 bases. Germline CDR1 and CDR2: SGHVS and FNYEAQ. This CDR3 is built from 16 residues. The CDR3 is CASSSRTSAPYNEQFF. CDR3 nucleotide sequence: TGTGCCAGCAGCTCGAGGACTAGCGCTCCCTACAATGAGCAGTTCTTC.

This clone has more than one count but fewer than ten. J is TRBJ2-1 and V is TRBV6-1; no clear D gene. In germline, CDR1 is MNHNS, CDR2 SASEGT. The CDR3 covers 12 residues. The V and J ends lost 7 bases and 5 bases respectively, with 9 bases between them. The CDR3 nucleotides are TGTGCCAGCAACGAACTAAACAATGAGCAGTTCTTC. Residues: CASNELNNEQFF.

The chain has TRBV30 and TRBJ1-6, with TRBD1 identical over 10 bases. CDR3 size: 14 residues. Germline V gives CDR1 GTSNPN, CDR2 SVGIG (reference sequence). V was clipped by 0 bases and J by 17 bases; unmatched bases: 10. The CDR3 nucleotides are TGTGCCTGGAGTGTAAAAGCGGGACAGGGGAGAGTCCACTTT. Protein: CAWSVKAGQGRVHF. The full variable domain, its missing parts supplied by reference TRBV30 and TRBJ1-6, is SQTIHQWPATLVQPVGSPLSLECTVEGTSNPNLYWYRQAAGRGLQLLFYSVGIGQISSEVPQNLSASRPQDRQFILSSKKLLLSDSGFYLCAWSVKAGQGRVHFGNGTRLTVT.

There are a few counts of this clone. This chain joins TRBV13 and TRBJ1-2; D call uncertain. The germline V gene has CDR1 PRHDT and CDR2 FYEKMQ (reference sequence). V was trimmed by 6 bases and J by 9 bases, leaving 11 bases between them. This CDR3 region has 11 residues. Here the CDR3 DNA reads TGTGCCAGCAGTTTCCGGTTGAGCTACACCTTC. As protein: CASSFRLSYTF.

The chain is built from TRBV6-1 and TRBJ1-5, with 7 bases matching TRBD1. The CDR3 runs to 14 residues. Germline trimming cut 0 bases from V and 6 bases from J; bases unmatched to any gene: 2. Germline V gene sequence: CDR1 MNHNS, CDR2 SASEGT. The CDR3 here is CASSEAGGGQPQHF. CDR3 sequence (DNA): TGTGCCAGCAGTGAAGCAGGGGGCGGTCAGCCCCAGCATTTT.

This clone was found once. The chain links TRBV7-9 to TRBJ2-1, with 8 bases matching TRBD1. Germline V gene data show CDR1 as SEHNR and CDR2 as FQNEAQ (reference sequence). The CDR3 consists of 14 residues. V lost 5 bases to trimming and J lost 4 bases; unmatched junction nucleotides: 4. The CDR3 DNA reads as TGTGCCAGCAGCACCCGGACAGGGTACAATGAGCAGTTCTTC. Protein: CASSTRTGYNEQFF.

V and J are TRBV10-3 and TRBJ2-7; D gene uncertain. V was shortened by 3 bases and J by 4 bases, with 7 bases between the two germline ends. The CDR3 totals 12 residues. The germline V gene has CDR1 ENHRY and CDR2 SYGVKD. Here the CDR3 reads CAISDVRYEQYF. The CDR3 DNA reads as TGTGCCATCAGTGACGTCCGGTACGAGCAGTACTTC.

This sequence joins TRBV7-2 and TRBJ1-6; D perhaps matches TRBD1 (6 bases). The ends were cut back, 4 bases at V and 3 bases at J, with 10 bases in the middle. The CDR3 is 15 amino acids. Germline assignment: CDR1 SGHTA and CDR2 FQGNSA. The CDR3, as DNA: TGTGCCAGCAGCTCTGTAGGGGGCTATAATTCACCCCTCCACTTT. Protein product: CASSSVGGYNSPLHF.

The DNA of the CDR3 is TGTGCCAGTAGACTAGCGGAGAGCACAGATACGCAGTATTTT. Amino acid sequence: CASRLAESTDTQYF. The chain links TRBV19 to TRBJ2-3; TRBD2 aligns across 8 bases. The length of the CDR3 is 14 residues. Germline-derived CDR1 and CDR2 are LNHDA and SQIVND (reference sequence). V lost 6 bases, J lost 0 bases, and 2 bases stayed unmatched.

This clone was picked up one time. The V call is TRBV19, the J call TRBJ2-6; no clear D gene. The CDR3 length is 15 residues. Between the trimmed V and J ends, which lost 4 bases and 0 bases, there was a span of 7 bases. CDR1 and CDR2 from the germline V gene are LNHDA and SQIVND (reference sequence). CDR3 in amino acids: CASSTRLSGANVLTF. Written as DNA, the CDR3 is TGTGCCAGTAGTACCAGGCTCTCTGGGGCCAACGTCCTGACTTTC. The whole variable domain, remainder taken from reference TRBV19 and TRBJ2-6, is DGGITQSPKYLFRKEGQNVTLSCEQNLNHDAMYWYRQDPGQGLRLIYYSQIVNDFQKGDIAEGYSVSREKKESFPLTVTSAQKNPTAFYLCASSTRLSGANVLTFGAGSRLTVL.

This clone has just a few counts. This chain uses TRBV25-1 with TRBJ2-7; the D gene is possibly TRBD2 (6 bases). Germline V gene lookup returns CDR1 MGHDK and CDR2 SYGVNS. This CDR3 has 16 residues. V lost 1 base, J lost 0 bases, and 13 bases lay in between. The CDR3 here is CASSESGGPSSYEQYF. In DNA form, the CDR3 reads TGTGCCAGCAGTGAATCCGGGGGACCCAGCTCCTACGAGCAGTACTTC.

This chain joins TRBV5-1 and TRBJ2-3; D unclear. The V gene lost 0 bases and the J gene lost 8 bases, with 16 bases spanning the gap. CDR3 length: 15 residues. Per germline, CDR1 SGHRS and CDR2 YFSETQ. CDR3 in amino acids: CASSLGSTQASTQYF. The CDR3 DNA sequence: TGCGCCAGCAGCTTGGGATCAACTCAGGCTAGTACGCAGTATTTT.

This clone came up a few times. The chain has TRBV19 and TRBJ1-6; no reliable D call. Germline lookup yields CDR1 LNHDA and CDR2 SQIVND (reference sequence). V lost 3 bases and J lost 7, with 16 bases in between. CDR3 length: 16 amino acids. The CDR3 loop reads CASSILGGPKNSPLHF. DNA for the CDR3: TGTGCCAGTAGTATCCTAGGAGGACCCAAAAATTCACCCCTCCACTTT.

The chain recombines TRBV14 with TRBJ2-2; D is unclear. CDR3 length: 14 residues. Germline-derived CDR1 and CDR2 are SGHDN and FVKESK. Trimming shortened V by 4 bases and J by 6 bases, and 12 bases separated the two germline ends. Here the CDR3 DNA reads TGTGCCAGCAGCCGTGGAGCTTACTCCGGGGAGCTGTTTTTT. It yields the protein CASSRGAYSGELFF.